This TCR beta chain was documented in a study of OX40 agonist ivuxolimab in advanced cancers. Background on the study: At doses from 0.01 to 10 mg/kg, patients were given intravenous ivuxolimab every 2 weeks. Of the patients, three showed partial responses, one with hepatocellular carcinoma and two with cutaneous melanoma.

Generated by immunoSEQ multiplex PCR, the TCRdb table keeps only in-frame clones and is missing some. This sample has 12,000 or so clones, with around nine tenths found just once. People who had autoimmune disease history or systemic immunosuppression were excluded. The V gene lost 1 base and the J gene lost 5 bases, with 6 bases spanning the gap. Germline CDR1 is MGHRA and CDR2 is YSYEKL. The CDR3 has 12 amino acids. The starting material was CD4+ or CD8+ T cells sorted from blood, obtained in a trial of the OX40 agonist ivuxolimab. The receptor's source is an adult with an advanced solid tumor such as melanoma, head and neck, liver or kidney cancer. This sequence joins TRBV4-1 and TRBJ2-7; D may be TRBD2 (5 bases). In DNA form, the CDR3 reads TGCGCCAGCAGCCAAGCCGGGGACGAGCAGTACTTC. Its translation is CASSQAGDEQYF.